Presented here are 10 T cell receptor beta chains from one specimen sequenced in a study of blood T cell repertoires in COVID-19. The data were produced by immunoSEQ multiplex PCR, yet TCRdb's version contains in-frame clones alone and is incomplete. The repertoire includes 50,000 to 75,000 clones, roughly 92% of them detected once, and under 5.5% sits in the top ten. The specimen was peripheral blood. The source is a man aged 45-60 years with active COVID-19.

This clone was seen only once. The V and J genes are TRBV3-1 (or the pseudogene TRBV3-2) and TRBJ2-7, with no clear D. Germline V CDR1 and CDR2: LGHDT, YNNKEL (reference sequence). V was trimmed by 1 base and J by 6 bases, leaving 16 bases between them. The CDR3 runs 15 residues. CDR3 region: CASSQGSPVAGEQYF. Here the CDR3 DNA reads TGTGCCAGCAGCCAAGGTTCCCCCGTCGCAGGCGAGCAGTACTTC.

CDR3 DNA: TGTGCCAGCAGTGAATTAGGGGTTAATTCACCCCTCCACTTT. This codes for CASSELGVNSPLHF. The rearrangement joins TRBV6-1 to TRBJ1-6, with D perhaps TRBD1 (5 bases). The germline CDR1 and CDR2 sequences are MNHNS and SASEGT. The CDR3 runs to 14 residues. V lost 2 bases, J lost 6 bases, and 8 bases lay in between.

The chain recombines TRBV4-3 with TRBJ1-2; TRBD1 aligns across 11 bases. V gave up 3 bases and J gave up 1 base; unmatched junction bases: 4. The CDR3 has 16 amino acids. CDR1 is LGHNA and CDR2 is YSLEER in the germline V gene. The CDR3 loop is CASSQRTGGGNYGYTF. DNA of the CDR3: TGCGCCAGCAGCCAGCGGACAGGGGGCGGTAACTATGGCTACACCTTC.

The chain employs TRBV12-5 and TRBJ2-1; D possibly corresponds to TRBD2 (6 bases). The CDR3 loop spans 16 amino acids. Trimming cost V 6 bases and J 0 bases, with 15 bases left between them. Germline V lookup: CDR1 LGHNT, CDR2 FRNRAP. CDR3 bases: TGTGCTAGTGGGACCCGGAGGGTTAGCTCCTACAATGAGCAGTTCTTC. This codes for CASGTRRVSSYNEQFF.

The gene calls are TRBV11-2 and TRBJ2-3; tentatively, D is TRBD1 (6 bases). V was clipped by 1 base and J by 1 base, with 6 bases between them. Germline CDR1 SGHAT, CDR2 FQNNGV. This CDR3 is 14 amino acids long. DNA for the CDR3: TGTGCCAGCAGCTTAGCAGGGGGCACAGATACGCAGTATTTT. Protein: CASSLAGGTDTQYF.

The J gene is TRBJ2-1, the V gene TRBV7-6; TRBD2 aligns across 9 bases. V lost 3 bases, J lost 8 bases, and 8 bases stayed unmatched. CDR3 size: 15 residues. Germline assignment: CDR1 SGHVS and CDR2 FNYEAQ. CDR3 in DNA: TGTGCCAGCAGCTTGAGCGGGGGGCCAGTCGATGAGCAGTTCTTC. This sequence encodes CASSLSGGPVDEQFF.

The rearrangement links TRBV5-4 to TRBJ2-3; 7 nucleotides line up with TRBD1. CDR3 length equals 20 residues. From germline, CDR1 is SGHNT and CDR2 YYREEE (reference sequence). The ends lost 4 bases at V and 4 bases at J; junction bases unmatched: 24. Here the CDR3 DNA reads TGTGCCAGCAGCGAGAGGGACAGATACTCCCCGATTATTTGGGCAGATACGCAGTATTTT. It codes for CASSERDRYSPIIWADTQYF.

The gene calls are TRBV28 and TRBJ2-3, with 8 bases lining up with TRBD2. The CDR3 spans 17 residues. Losses at the gene ends were 7 bases for V and 7 bases for J; bases not matched to a gene: 19. The germline V gene has CDR1 MDHEN and CDR2 SYDVKM. As DNA, the CDR3 is TGTGCCAGCACCCATGAGAGCGGGAGACGGATACGACATACGCAGTATTTT. This codes for CASTHESGRRIRHTQYF.

The rearrangement links TRBV6-5 to TRBJ2-7; D perhaps matches TRBD1 (6 bases). The length of the CDR3 is 14 residues. Trimming left V 4 bases short and J 2 bases short, with 12 bases between. Germline values: CDR1 MNHEY, CDR2 SVGAGI. Here the CDR3 DNA reads TGTGCCAGCAGTTTATCGACAGGAACCTACGAGCAGTACTTC. Protein sequence: CASSLSTGTYEQYF.

The V gene is TRBV3-1 (or the pseudogene TRBV3-2), the J gene TRBJ1-5; TRBD1 is a possible D gene (5 bases). Germline CDR1 and CDR2: LGHDT and YNNKEL (reference sequence). V gave up 0 bases and J gave up 2 bases, with 11 bases separating them. This CDR3 comprises 16 residues. The DNA for the CDR3 is TGTGCCAGCAGCCAAGATCTCGGGGGGGGCAATCAGCCCCAGCATTTT. Protein product: CASSQDLGGGNQPQHF.